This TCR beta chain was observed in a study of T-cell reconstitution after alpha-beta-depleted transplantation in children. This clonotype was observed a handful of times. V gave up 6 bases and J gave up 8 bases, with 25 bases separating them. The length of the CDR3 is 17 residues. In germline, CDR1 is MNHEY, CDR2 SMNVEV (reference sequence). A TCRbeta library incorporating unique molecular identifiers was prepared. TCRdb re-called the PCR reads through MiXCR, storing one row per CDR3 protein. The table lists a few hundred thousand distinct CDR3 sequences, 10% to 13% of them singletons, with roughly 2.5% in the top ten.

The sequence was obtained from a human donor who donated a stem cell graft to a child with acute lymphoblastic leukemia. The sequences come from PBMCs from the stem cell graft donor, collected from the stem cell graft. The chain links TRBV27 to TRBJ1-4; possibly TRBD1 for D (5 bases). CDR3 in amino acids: CASSRLRGAESLEKLFF. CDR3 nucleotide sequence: TGTGCCAGCAGCCGCTTGAGAGGGGCAGAATCGCTGGAAAAACTGTTTTTT.